This TCR beta chain was retrieved from a study of blood T cell repertoires in COVID-19. Assay used: immunoSEQ multiplex PCR; TCRdb lists only in-frame clones, some missing. The sample has approximately 350,000 clones; more than 80% are singletons. Looked up from germline, CDR1 is SGHTA and CDR2 is FQGNSA. Trimming removed 5 bases at V and 1 base at J, with 11 bases between. The CDR3 sequence is 14 residues long. Participants had their cohort set by participant-reported clinical history. V and J are TRBV7-2 and TRBJ2-5, with D possibly being TRBD1 (5 bases). Input material: PBMCs or T cells enriched from blood (not recorded which). The receptor's source is a young man who had recovered from COVID-19. Here the CDR3 DNA reads TGTGCCAGCAGCCTAGGACACAGCCAAGAGACCCAGTACTTC. Protein product: CASSLGHSQETQYF.